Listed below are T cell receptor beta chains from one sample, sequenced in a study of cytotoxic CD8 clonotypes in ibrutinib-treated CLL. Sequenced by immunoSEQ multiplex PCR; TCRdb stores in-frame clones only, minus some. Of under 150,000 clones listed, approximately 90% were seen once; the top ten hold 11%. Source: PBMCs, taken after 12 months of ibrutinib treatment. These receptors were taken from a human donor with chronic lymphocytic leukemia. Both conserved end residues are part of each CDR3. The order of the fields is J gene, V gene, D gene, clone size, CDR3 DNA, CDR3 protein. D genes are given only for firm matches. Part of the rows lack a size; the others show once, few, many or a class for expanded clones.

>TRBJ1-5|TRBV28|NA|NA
TGTGCCACCACAGTTTCCATTGGCGGGGGGCCTCAGCCCCAGCATTTT
CATTVSIGGGPQPQHF
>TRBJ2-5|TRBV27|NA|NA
TGTGCCAGCAGTTTCCGGACGGGTCGTACCCAGTACTTC
CASSFRTGRTQYF
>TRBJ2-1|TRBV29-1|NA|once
TGCAGCGTTGAAGAGAAGTCCTACAATGAGCAGTTCTTC
CSVEEKSYNEQFF
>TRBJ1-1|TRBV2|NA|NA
TGTGCCAGCAGTGAAGGGAACACTGAAGCTTTCTTT
CASSEGNTEAFF
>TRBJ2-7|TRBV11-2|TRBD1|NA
TGTGCCAGCAGCTTTTGGCTTACGGGGGCAGGGGGCAACTCCTACGAGCAGTACTTC
CASSFWLTGAGGNSYEQYF
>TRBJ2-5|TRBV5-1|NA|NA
TGCGCCAGCAGCTTGGCCGGAGAGACCCAGTACTTC
CASSLAGETQYF
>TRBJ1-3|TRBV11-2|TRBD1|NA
TGTGCCAGCAGCTCCTCGGGACAGGGATTCTCAGGAAACACCATATATTTT
CASSSSGQGFSGNTIYF
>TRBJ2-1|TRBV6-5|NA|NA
TGTGCCAGCAGTTACTCGAGGCGGAACTCCTACAATGAGCAGTTCTTC
CASSYSRRNSYNEQFF
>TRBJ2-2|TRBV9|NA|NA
TGTGCCAGCAGCGTAGAGAGCGGGCTCACCGGGGAGCTGTTTTTT
CASSVESGLTGELFF
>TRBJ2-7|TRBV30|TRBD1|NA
TGTGCCTGGAGTGCAACCGGGACAGGGGGCTACGAGCAGTACTTC
CAWSATGTGGYEQYF
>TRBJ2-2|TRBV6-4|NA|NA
TGTGCCAGCAGTGACCAGCCGAACACCGGGGAGCTGTTTTTT
CASSDQPNTGELFF
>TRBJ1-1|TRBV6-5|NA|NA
TGTGCCAGCAGTTACGGAGGGTCGGGGGGTACTGAAGCTTTCTTT
CASSYGGSGGTEAFF
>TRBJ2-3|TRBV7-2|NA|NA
TGTGCCAGCAGCCCCGACGGAGATACGCAGTATTTT
CASSPDGDTQYF
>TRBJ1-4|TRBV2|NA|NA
TGTGCCAGCAGTCCCGGGACGCTCGGTAGGGAGGAAAAACTGTTTTTT
CASSPGTLGREEKLFF
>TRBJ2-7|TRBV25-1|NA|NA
TGTGCCAGCAGTGATTTCCACAGGTCCTACGAGCAGTACTTC
CASSDFHRSYEQYF
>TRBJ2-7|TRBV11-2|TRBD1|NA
TGTGCCAGCAGCTTTTTGGACAGGGAATCCTACGAGCAGTACTTC
CASSFLDRESYEQYF